A selection of T cell receptor beta chains follows, all from one sample in a study of blood T cell repertoires in COVID-19. Profiled with immunoSEQ multiplex PCR; TCRdb holds only in-frame clones, not every one. The sample lists about 410,000 clones, 75% to 90% occurring once. Material for sequencing was peripheral blood. The source is a woman in her thirties or forties with COVID-19, enrolled during active disease. Both conserved end residues are part of each CDR3. D genes are given only for firm matches.

CASSTGTEHSYEQYF	TGTGCCAGCAGCACCGGGACAGAGCACTCCTACGAGCAGTACTTC	TRBD1	TRBV28	TRBJ2-7
CASRLDRGGTEAFF	TGTGCCAGCAGGTTGGACAGGGGTGGCACTGAAGCTTTCTTT	TRBD1	TRBV3-1/TRBV3-2	TRBJ1-1
CASSPGTGVYNEQFF	TGTGCCAGCAGCCCCGGGACAGGGGTTTACAATGAGCAGTTCTTC	TRBD1	TRBV28	TRBJ2-1
CASSLKQTITGELFF	TGTGCCAGCAGCTTAAAGCAGACAATCACCGGGGAGCTGTTTTTT	NA	TRBV7-2	TRBJ2-2
CASRTGGIFKETQYF	TGTGCCAGCAGGACGGGGGGCATATTCAAGGAGACCCAGTACTTC	NA	TRBV6-6	TRBJ2-5
CASSFTFELAKNIQYF	TGTGCCAGCAGTTTCACGTTCGAGCTAGCCAAAAACATTCAGTACTTC	NA	TRBV27	TRBJ2-4
CASSDQGQGATEAFF	TGTGCCAGCAGCGATCAGGGACAGGGCGCCACTGAAGCTTTCTTT	TRBD1	TRBV7-2	TRBJ1-1
CASRSTAYGGYTF	TGTGCCAGCAGATCGACAGCGTATGGTGGCTACACCTTC	NA	TRBV27	TRBJ1-2
CASSLDRFYGYTF	TGTGCCAGCAGCTTGGACCGGTTCTATGGCTACACCTTC	NA	TRBV5-4	TRBJ1-2
CASSLQGQMNTEAFF	TGTGCCAGCAGCTTGCAGGGACAGATGAACACTGAAGCTTTCTTT	TRBD1	TRBV5-4	TRBJ1-1
CASSLGGGVTNEKLFF	TGTGCCAGCAGCTTAGGAGGGGGCGTAACTAATGAAAAACTGTTTTTT	TRBD1	TRBV7-9	TRBJ1-4
CASSLRWDNEQFF	TGTGCCAGCAGCTTGCGGTGGGACAATGAGCAGTTCTTC	NA	TRBV7-2	TRBJ2-1
CASSLGARTEAFF	TGTGCCAGCAGTTTGGGGGCGCGTACTGAAGCTTTCTTT	NA	TRBV27	TRBJ1-1
CASSLGRVGDNEQFF	TGTGCCAGCAGCTTAGGCCGGGTCGGCGACAATGAGCAGTTCTTC	NA	TRBV7-3	TRBJ2-1
CASSLGTEGRNSPLHF	TGTGCCAGCAGCTTGGGAACAGAAGGTCGGAATTCACCCCTCCACTTT	NA	TRBV5-6	TRBJ1-6
CASSPIRTGGNEQFF	TGTGCCAGCAGCCCCATTAGGACAGGGGGCAATGAGCAGTTCTTC	TRBD1	TRBV9	TRBJ2-1
CASSDGGFVPRSNEKLFF	TGTGCCAGCAGTGATGGGGGGTTTGTCCCCAGGAGTAATGAAAAACTGTTTTTT	NA	TRBV2	TRBJ1-4
CASSLRGASVRSGNTIYF	TGTGCCAGCAGCCTACGGGGGGCCAGTGTACGCTCTGGAAACACCATATATTTT	NA	TRBV7-2	TRBJ1-3
CASSLNRGGSPLHF	TGTGCCAGCAGCTTAAACAGGGGGGGGTCACCCCTCCACTTT	TRBD1	TRBV5-4	TRBJ1-6
CASSLLPGQGTDTQYF	TGTGCCAGCAGCTTACTCCCGGGACAGGGCACAGATACGCAGTATTTT	TRBD1	TRBV7-2	TRBJ2-3
CASRAMTGNTEAFF	TGTGCCAGCAGGGCGATGACAGGGAACACTGAAGCTTTCTTT	NA	TRBV21-1	TRBJ1-1
CASSLRHYSYEQYF	TGCGCCAGCAGCCTGCGACATTACTCCTACGAGCAGTACTTC	NA	TRBV10-2	TRBJ2-7
CASSQGGPGSTDTQYF	TGTGCCAGCAGCCAAGGCGGGCCTGGCTCCACAGATACGCAGTATTTT	NA	TRBV3-1/TRBV3-2	TRBJ2-3
CASSFTGTGGAGYTF	TGTGCCAGCAGCTTCACCGGGACAGGGGGCGCCGGCTACACCTTC	TRBD1	TRBV7-9	TRBJ1-2
CASSLQGLYGYTF	TGTGCCAGCAGCTTGCAGGGTCTCTATGGCTACACCTTC	NA	TRBV7-2	TRBJ1-2
CASSLGGGPNTEAFF	TGTGCCAGCAGCTTAGGCGGGGGGCCGAACACTGAAGCTTTCTTT	NA	TRBV7-2	TRBJ1-1
CASSPLSKGGRASSYNEQFF	TGTGCCAGCTCACCACTCTCAAAAGGTGGCAGGGCGAGCTCCTACAATGAGCAGTTCTTC	NA	TRBV18	TRBJ2-1
CASSQGQASANEKLFF	TGCGCCAGCAGCCAAGGACAGGCTTCGGCTAATGAAAAACTGTTTTTT	NA	TRBV4-3	TRBJ1-4
CASSYPEPGTEAFF	TGTGCCAGCAGTTACCCAGAACCGGGGACTGAAGCTTTCTTT	NA	TRBV6-2/TRBV6-3	TRBJ1-1
CASRTIQGFLSDEQYF	TGTGCCAGCAGGACCATACAGGGGTTTTTGTCGGACGAGCAGTACTTC	TRBD1	TRBV5-4	TRBJ2-7
CATSDTAPYNEQFF	TGTGCCACCAGTGATACCGCGCCTTACAATGAGCAGTTCTTC	NA	TRBV24-1	TRBJ2-1